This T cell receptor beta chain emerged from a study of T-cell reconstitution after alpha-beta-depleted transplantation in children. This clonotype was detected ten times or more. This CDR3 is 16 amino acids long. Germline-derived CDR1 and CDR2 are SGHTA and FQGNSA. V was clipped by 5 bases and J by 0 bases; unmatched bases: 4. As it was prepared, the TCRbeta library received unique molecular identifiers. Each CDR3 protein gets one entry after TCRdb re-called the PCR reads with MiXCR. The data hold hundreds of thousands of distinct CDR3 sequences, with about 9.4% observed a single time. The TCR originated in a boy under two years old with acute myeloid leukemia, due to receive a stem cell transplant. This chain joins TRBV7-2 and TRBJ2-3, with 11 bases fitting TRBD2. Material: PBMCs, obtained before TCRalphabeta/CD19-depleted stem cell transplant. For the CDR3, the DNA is TGTGCCAGCAGCACCCGACTAGCGGGGAGCACAGATACGCAGTATTTT. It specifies CASSTRLAGSTDTQYF.